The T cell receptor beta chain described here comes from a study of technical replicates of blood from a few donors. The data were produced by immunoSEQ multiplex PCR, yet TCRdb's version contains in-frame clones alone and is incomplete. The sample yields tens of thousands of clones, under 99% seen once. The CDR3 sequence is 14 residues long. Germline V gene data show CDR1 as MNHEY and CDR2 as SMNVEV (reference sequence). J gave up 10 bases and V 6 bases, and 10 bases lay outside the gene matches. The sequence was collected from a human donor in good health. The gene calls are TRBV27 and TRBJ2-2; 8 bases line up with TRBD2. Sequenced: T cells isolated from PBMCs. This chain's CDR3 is CASRISGSLSELFF. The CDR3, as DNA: TGTGCCAGCAGAATAAGCGGGAGTCTATCGGAGCTGTTTTTT.